This passage covers 16 T cell receptor beta chains from one sample sequenced in a study of blood T cell repertoires in COVID-19. Profiling relied on immunoSEQ multiplex PCR, and the TCRdb table lists in-frame clones only, not all of them. The data contain approximately 220,000 clones, 65% to 85% of them singletons. Sample: peripheral blood. The origin of the receptors is a woman aged 45-65 years with acute or convalescent COVID-19.

This chain uses TRBV6-6 with TRBJ2-7; TRBD1 matches at 7 bases. The germline CDR1 and CDR2 sequences are MNHNY and SVGAGI (reference sequence). The CDR3 has 12 residues. Trimming cost V 7 bases and J 3 bases; bases outside gene matches: 3. Here the CDR3 reads CASKDRDYEQYF. Here the CDR3 DNA reads TGTGCCAGCAAAGACAGGGACTACGAGCAGTACTTC.

This chain connects TRBV2 to TRBJ2-1; D not resolved. Germline CDR1 SNHLY, CDR2 FYNNEI. This CDR3 region has 12 residues. V lost 4 bases and J 6 bases, leaving 7 bases between the germline ends. CDR3 in amino acids: CASSAQANEQFF. CDR3 nucleotides: TGTGCCAGCAGTGCTCAGGCCAATGAGCAGTTCTTC.

The genes are TRBV18 and TRBJ2-1; a possible D gene is TRBD2 (6 bases). V was cut by 0 bases and J by 15 bases, with 15 bases left in between. This CDR3 is 13 amino acids long. Germline V lookup: CDR1 KGHSH, CDR2 LQKENI. The CDR3 loop reads CASSPPEGGRRFF. The CDR3 region has the DNA TGTGCCAGCTCACCACCGGAGGGCGGGCGGCGGTTCTTC. Full variable domain (remainder filled in from reference TRBV18 and TRBJ2-1): NAGVMQNPRHLVRRRGQEARLRCSPMKGHSHVYWYRQLPEEGLKFMVYLQKENIIDESGMPKERFSAEFPKEGPSILRIQQVVRGDSAAYFCASSPPEGGRRFFGPGTRLTVL.

The genes are TRBV7-2 and TRBJ2-1, with no clear D. The CDR3 spans 15 residues. Germline lookup yields CDR1 SGHTA and CDR2 FQGNSA. V lost 2 bases to trimming and J lost 2 bases, with 10 bases between them. CDR3 nucleotides: TGTGCCAGCAGCTTATTTGCGGCCCCCTACAATGAGCAGTTCTTC. It translates to CASSLFAAPYNEQFF. The full variable domain, rest sourced from reference TRBV7-2 and TRBJ2-1, is GAGVSQSPSNKVTEKGKDVELRCDPISGHTALYWYRQSLGQGLEFLIYFQGNSAPDKSGLPSDRFSAERTGGSVSTLTIQRTQQEDSAVYLCASSLFAAPYNEQFFGPGTRLTVL.

The J gene is TRBJ2-3, the V gene TRBV19; D might be TRBD2 (5 bases). Germline CDR1 reads LNHDA; CDR2 reads SQIVND (reference sequence). This CDR3 region has 14 residues. Trimming stripped 6 bases from V and 4 bases from J, with 14 bases between. The CDR3 reads CASSFMAGSDTQYF. CDR3 DNA: TGTGCCAGTAGCTTTATGGCGGGCTCAGATACGCAGTATTTT. Together with reference TRBV19 and TRBJ2-3, the CDR3 gives the full variable domain: DGGITQSPKYLFRKEGQNVTLSCEQNLNHDAMYWYRQDPGQGLRLIYYSQIVNDFQKGDIAEGYSVSREKKESFPLTVTSAQKNPTAFYLCASSFMAGSDTQYFGPGTRLTVL.

Only one count was recorded for this clone. The chain recombines TRBV7-2 with TRBJ2-7; D is unresolved. The CDR3 sequence is 13 residues long. The germline V gene has CDR1 SGHTA and CDR2 FQGNSA. V dropped 2 bases and J dropped 3 bases, with 8 bases sitting between them. The CDR3 DNA reads as TGTGCCAGCAGCTTAATTCCAGACTACGAGCAGTACTTC. It is translated as CASSLIPDYEQYF.

This rearrangement joins TRBV11-2 to TRBJ2-7; D is perhaps TRBD2 (7 bases). Trimming cost V 5 bases and J 7 bases, with 21 bases left between them. The germline V gene has CDR1 SGHAT and CDR2 FQNNGV. The CDR3 runs 15 residues. This chain's CDR3 is CASSRLDSGRGEQYF. The CDR3 DNA is TGTGCCAGCAGCCGCCTGGACAGTGGGCGGGGGGAGCAGTACTTC.

This rearrangement joins TRBV5-1 to TRBJ1-6; 8 positions agree with TRBD1. Germline V gives CDR1 SGHRS, CDR2 YFSETQ. Losses at the gene ends were 4 bases for V and 6 bases for J; bases not matched to a gene: 12. The CDR3 has 17 amino acids. The CDR3 region has the DNA TGCGCCAGCAGCCTATACACCTCAGGGGGCGGTAATTCACCCCTCCACTTT. Protein product: CASSLYTSGGGNSPLHF.

V gene TRBV10-2 combines with J gene TRBJ1-5, with D perhaps matching TRBD1 (6 bases). There are 15 residues in the CDR3. Germline lookup yields CDR1 WSHSY and CDR2 SAAADI. The V end was cut by 8 bases, the J end by 4 bases, with 18 bases between. CDR3 loop: CASSYRGGQNQPQHF. CDR3 nucleotide sequence: TGCGCCAGCTCTTACCGCGGAGGACAGAATCAGCCCCAGCATTTT.

The chain combines TRBV27 with TRBJ1-2; 9 nucleotides agree with TRBD1. With 6 bases clipped from V and 4 bases from J, the junction kept 12 bases outside the gene matches. CDR3 length equals 16 residues. Germline loops: CDR1 MNHEY, CDR2 SMNVEV (reference sequence). For the CDR3, the DNA is TGTGCCAGCAGCCGGACAGGGGTTAACTACATCTATGGCTACACCTTC. Amino acid sequence: CASSRTGVNYIYGYTF.

The chain recombines TRBV27 with TRBJ1-5, with a possible D match to TRBD1 (5 bases). Trimming removed 8 bases at V and 6 bases at J, with 14 bases between. This CDR3 region has 13 residues. The germline V gene has CDR1 MNHEY and CDR2 SMNVEV (reference sequence). DNA for the CDR3: TGTGCCAGCCGCTCGGGGGGGGTTCAGCCCCAGCATTTT. As protein: CASRSGGVQPQHF.

V usage is TRBV5-1 and J usage is TRBJ2-5, with D perhaps matching TRBD1 (6 bases). The CDR3 is 15 residues long. Between the trimmed V and J ends, which lost 0 bases and 4 bases, there was a span of 13 bases. CDR1 SGHRS and CDR2 YFSETQ come from the germline V gene. CDR3 amino acids: CASSLVSGALETQYF. Here the CDR3 DNA reads TGCGCCAGCAGCTTGGTGTCAGGGGCTCTAGAGACCCAGTACTTC.

The genes are TRBV28 and TRBJ1-6; 7 nucleotides agree with TRBD1. Germline CDR1 is MDHEN and CDR2 is SYDVKM. V trimming: 7 bases; J trimming: 7 bases; junction bases outside the gene matches: 10. The CDR3 has 15 residues. The CDR3: CASIGAGTDNSPLHF. CDR3 sequence (DNA): TGTGCCAGCATCGGGGCCGGGACAGACAATTCACCCCTCCACTTT.

This chain connects TRBV18 to TRBJ1-1; TRBD1 aligns across 8 bases. After removal of 3 bases from V and 6 bases from J, the junction contained 9 bases not matched to a gene. Germline V gene sequence: CDR1 KGHSH, CDR2 LQKENI. CDR3 length: 15 amino acids. CDR3 nucleotide sequence: TGTGCCAGCTCACCGAACAGGGGGAAGGCTTCTGAAGCTTTCTTT. Residues: CASSPNRGKASEAFF.

This clone has only one observation. The V call is TRBV6-2 or TRBV6-3, the J call TRBJ2-3; 11 bases agree with TRBD1. Unmatched junction bases numbered 9, after V lost 4 bases and J lost 6 bases. The CDR3 spans 16 residues. Germline V CDR1 and CDR2: MNHEY, SVGEGT. CDR3 DNA: TGTGCCAGCAGTTCCATCGGGACAGGGGGGCGTGATACGCAGTATTTT. This encodes CASSSIGTGGRDTQYF.

The chain couples TRBV27 to TRBJ2-5; 10 bases line up with TRBD2. Losses at the gene ends were 2 bases for V and 5 bases for J; bases not matched to a gene: 8. CDR3 length equals 16 residues. From germline, CDR1 is MNHEY and CDR2 SMNVEV (reference sequence). CDR3 DNA sequence: TGTGCCAGCAGTTTAATGCCTAGCGGGAGTAGGGAGACCCAGTACTTC. This codes for CASSLMPSGSRETQYF.